The sequence of this T cell receptor (beta chain) was determined in a study of control samples from healthy donors and cancer patients. TCRdb keeps only in-frame clones here, not all; method: immunoSEQ multiplex PCR. The sample holds 85,000 to 120,000 clones, about 91% seen once. Trimming left V 0 bases short and J 8 bases short, with 13 bases between. CDR3 length: 15 amino acids. The germline gives CDR1 MGHRA, CDR2 YSYEKL. The clonotype was recovered from a woman aged 18-29 years in good health. Sequencing was done on a sample of blood. The rearrangement links TRBV4-1 to TRBJ1-4, with D uncertain. CDR3 amino acids: CASSQDRQFGEKLFF. In DNA form, the CDR3 reads TGCGCCAGCAGCCAAGATCGTCAGTTCGGGGAAAAACTGTTTTTT.